The 6 T cell receptor beta chains reported below all come from one sample, sequenced in a study of cytomegalovirus exposure and HLA in healthy donors. Use of 60 Vbeta and 13 Jbeta primers characterized the PCR. Clones were sequenced by immunoSEQ multiplex PCR, and TCRdb holds only the in-frame ones, with some missing. The repertoire holds 100,000 to 150,000 clones, with more than 65% as singletons. The source material was PBMCs. The receptors were gathered from a woman between 18 and 29 years old in good health and CMV-seropositive.

The J gene is TRBJ2-3, the V gene TRBV6-1; D ambiguous. The germline V and J ends were trimmed by 2 bases and 8 bases, with 14 bases remaining between them. Germline V gene sequence: CDR1 MNHNS, CDR2 SASEGT. This CDR3 spans 14 amino acids. CDR3 sequence reads: CASSEYTNTGTQYF. As DNA, the CDR3 is TGTGCCAGCAGTGAATATACGAATACTGGTACGCAGTATTTT.

This chain connects TRBV6-1 to TRBJ2-7, with 7 bases identical to TRBD2. The junction had 6 bases not matched to a gene; V was cut back by 8 bases and J by 2 bases. Germline CDR1 and CDR2: MNHNS and SASEGT. The CDR3 contains 13 residues. DNA for the CDR3: TGTGCCAGCTGGAGTGGACTAGCCTACGAGCAGTACTTC. Its translation: CASWSGLAYEQYF.

The CDR3 coding sequence is TGTGCCAGCAGTGAAGTCGGGACAGCCTATGGCTACACCTTC. Its protein is CASSEVGTAYGYTF. J is TRBJ1-2 and V is TRBV6-1; 7 nucleotides match TRBD1. The length of the CDR3 is 14 residues. V lost 1 base to trimming and J lost 4 bases; unmatched junction nucleotides: 3. CDR1 and CDR2 from the germline V gene are MNHNS and SASEGT.

V gene TRBV19 combines with J gene TRBJ1-1; possibly TRBD1 for D (5 bases). This CDR3 spans 14 amino acids. Germline values: CDR1 LNHDA, CDR2 SQIVND (reference sequence). Between the trimmed V and J ends, which lost 5 bases and 0 bases, there was a span of 10 bases. CDR3 coding DNA: TGTGCCAGTAGTGTACAGGATCTGAACACTGAAGCTTTCTTT. Protein sequence: CASSVQDLNTEAFF. The full variable domain, its missing parts supplied by reference TRBV19 and TRBJ1-1, is DGGITQSPKYLFRKEGQNVTLSCEQNLNHDAMYWYRQDPGQGLRLIYYSQIVNDFQKGDIAEGYSVSREKKESFPLTVTSAQKNPTAFYLCASSVQDLNTEAFFGQGTRLTVV.

The rearrangement links TRBV28 to TRBJ1-5; 8 bases are a match to TRBD1. Unmatched junction bases numbered 13, after V lost 4 bases and J lost 2 bases. This CDR3 is 18 amino acids long. The germline V gene encodes CDR1 MDHEN and CDR2 SYDVKM. CDR3 nucleotides: TGTGCCAGCAGTTCCCCCTGGGCAGGGGGCGGGGGCAATCAGCCCCAGCATTTT. Translation: CASSSPWAGGGGNQPQHF.

The chain links TRBV5-6 to TRBJ2-1, with 7 bases that match TRBD2. The CDR3 totals 14 residues. Germline V CDR1 and CDR2: SGHDT, YYEEEE. V trimming: 7 bases; J trimming: 5 bases; junction bases outside the gene matches: 9. The chain's CDR3 is CASVGTNENNEQFF. For the CDR3, the DNA is TGTGCCAGCGTCGGGACTAACGAGAACAATGAGCAGTTCTTC.